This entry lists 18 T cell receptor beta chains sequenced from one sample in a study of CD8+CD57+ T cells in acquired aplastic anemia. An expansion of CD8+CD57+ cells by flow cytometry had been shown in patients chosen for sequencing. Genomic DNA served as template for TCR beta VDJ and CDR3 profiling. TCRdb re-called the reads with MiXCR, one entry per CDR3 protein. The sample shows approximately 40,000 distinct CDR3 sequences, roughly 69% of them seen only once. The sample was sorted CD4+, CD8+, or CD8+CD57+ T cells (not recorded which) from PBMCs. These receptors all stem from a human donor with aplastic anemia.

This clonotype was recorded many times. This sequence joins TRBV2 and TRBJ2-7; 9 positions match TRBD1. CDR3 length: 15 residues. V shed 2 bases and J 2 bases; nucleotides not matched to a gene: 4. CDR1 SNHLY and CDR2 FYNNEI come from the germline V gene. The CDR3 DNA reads TGTGCCAGCAGTGAACCGGGACAGGGTGCCTACGAGCAGTACTTC. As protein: CASSEPGQGAYEQYF.

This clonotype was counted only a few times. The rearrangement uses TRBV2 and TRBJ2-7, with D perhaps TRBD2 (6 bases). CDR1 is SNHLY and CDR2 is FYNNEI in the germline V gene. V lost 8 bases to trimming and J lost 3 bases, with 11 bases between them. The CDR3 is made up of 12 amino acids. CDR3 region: CASGDSFYEQYV. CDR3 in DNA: TGTGCCAGCGGGGACTCCTTCTACGAGCAGTACGTC.

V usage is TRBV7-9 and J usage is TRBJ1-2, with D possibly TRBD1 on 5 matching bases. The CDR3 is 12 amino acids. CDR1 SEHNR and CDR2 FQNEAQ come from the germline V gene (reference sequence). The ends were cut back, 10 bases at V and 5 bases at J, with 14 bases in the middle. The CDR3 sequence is CAITDGQYGYTF. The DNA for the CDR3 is TGTGCCATCACGGACGGACAATATGGCTACACCTTC.

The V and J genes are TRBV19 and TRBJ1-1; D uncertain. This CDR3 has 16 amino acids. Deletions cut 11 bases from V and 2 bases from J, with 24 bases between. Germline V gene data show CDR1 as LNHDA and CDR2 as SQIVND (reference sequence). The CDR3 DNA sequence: TGTGCCTGGAGCAAGAGTCAGACCATCAGAAACACTGAAGCTTTCTTT. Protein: CAWSKSQTIRNTEAFF.

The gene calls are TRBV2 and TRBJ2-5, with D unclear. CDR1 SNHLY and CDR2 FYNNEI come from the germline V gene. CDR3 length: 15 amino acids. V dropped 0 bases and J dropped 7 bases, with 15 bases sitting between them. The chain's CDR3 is CASSEALRRLGTQYF. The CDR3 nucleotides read TGTGCCAGCAGTGAAGCGCTGCGACGGCTCGGGACCCAGTACTTC.

The CDR3 spells CASSEWKGNTDTQYF. CDR3 bases: TGTGCCAGCAGTGAATGGAAGGGAAATACAGATACGCAGTATTTT. V is TRBV25-1 and J is TRBJ2-3; D call uncertain. Deletions cut 1 base from V and 3 bases from J, with 11 bases between. Germline values: CDR1 MGHDK, CDR2 SYGVNS. The CDR3 is made up of 15 amino acids.

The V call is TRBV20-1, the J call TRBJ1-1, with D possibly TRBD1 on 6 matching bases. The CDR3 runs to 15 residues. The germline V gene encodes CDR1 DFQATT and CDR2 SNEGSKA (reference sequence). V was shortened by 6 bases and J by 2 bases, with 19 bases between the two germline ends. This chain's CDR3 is CSALPWTAVNTEAFF. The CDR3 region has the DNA TGCAGTGCCCTACCTTGGACAGCCGTTAACACTGAAGCTTTCTTT.

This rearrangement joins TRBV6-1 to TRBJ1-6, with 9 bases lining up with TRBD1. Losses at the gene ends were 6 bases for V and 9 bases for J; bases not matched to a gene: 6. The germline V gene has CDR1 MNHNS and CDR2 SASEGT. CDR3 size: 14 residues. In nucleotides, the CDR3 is TGTGCCAGCAGGGGACAGGGTTCTGGTTCACCCCTCCACTTT. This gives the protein CASRGQGSGSPLHF.

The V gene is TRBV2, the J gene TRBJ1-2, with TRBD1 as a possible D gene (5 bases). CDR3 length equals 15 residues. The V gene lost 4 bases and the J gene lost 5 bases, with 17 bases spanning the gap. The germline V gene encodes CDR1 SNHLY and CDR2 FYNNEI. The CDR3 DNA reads TGTGCCAGCAGTGCGGGCGTCAGGGAGGGTTATGGCTACACCTTC. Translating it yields CASSAGVREGYGYTF.

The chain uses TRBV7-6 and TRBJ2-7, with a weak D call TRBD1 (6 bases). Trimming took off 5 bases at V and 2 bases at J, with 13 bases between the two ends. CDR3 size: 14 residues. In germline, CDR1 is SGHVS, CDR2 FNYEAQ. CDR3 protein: CASSPRTDPYEQYV. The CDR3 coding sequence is TGTGCCAGCAGCCCCCGGACAGATCCCTACGAGCAGTACGTC.

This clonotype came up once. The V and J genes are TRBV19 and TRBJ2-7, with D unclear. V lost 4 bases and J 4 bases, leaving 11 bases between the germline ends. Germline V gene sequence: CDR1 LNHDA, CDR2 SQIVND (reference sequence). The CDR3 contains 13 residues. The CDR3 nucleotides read TGTGCCAGTAGTACCTGGGATCGGTACGAGCAGTACTTC. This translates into CASSTWDRYEQYF.

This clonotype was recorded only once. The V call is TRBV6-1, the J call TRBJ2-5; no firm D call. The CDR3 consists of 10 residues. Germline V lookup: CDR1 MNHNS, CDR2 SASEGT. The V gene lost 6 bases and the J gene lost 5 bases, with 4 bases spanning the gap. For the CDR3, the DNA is TGTGCCAGCAGGCTTGAGACCCAGTACTTC. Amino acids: CASRLETQYF.

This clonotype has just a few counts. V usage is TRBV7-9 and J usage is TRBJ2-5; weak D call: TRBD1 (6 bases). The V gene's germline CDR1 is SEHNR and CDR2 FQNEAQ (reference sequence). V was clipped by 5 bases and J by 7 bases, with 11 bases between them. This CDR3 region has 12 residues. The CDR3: CASSHDRSTQYF. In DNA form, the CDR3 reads TGTGCCAGCAGCCACGACAGGTCGACCCAGTACTTC.

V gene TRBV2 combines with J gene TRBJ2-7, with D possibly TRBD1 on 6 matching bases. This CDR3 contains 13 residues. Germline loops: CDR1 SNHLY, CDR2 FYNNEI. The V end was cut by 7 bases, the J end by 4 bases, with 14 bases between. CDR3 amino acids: CASTYRDEYEQYF. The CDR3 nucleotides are TGTGCCAGCACCTACAGGGATGAATACGAGCAGTACTTC.

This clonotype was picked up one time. As DNA, the CDR3 is TGTGCCAGCAGCCGACCCTACGAGCAGTACTTC. This gives the protein CASSRPYEQYF. V and J are TRBV7-4 and TRBJ2-7; no clear D. Germline assignment: CDR1 SGHVT and CDR2 SQSDAQ. The CDR3 totals 11 residues. Trimming removed 5 bases from V and 2 bases from J, with 4 bases in between.

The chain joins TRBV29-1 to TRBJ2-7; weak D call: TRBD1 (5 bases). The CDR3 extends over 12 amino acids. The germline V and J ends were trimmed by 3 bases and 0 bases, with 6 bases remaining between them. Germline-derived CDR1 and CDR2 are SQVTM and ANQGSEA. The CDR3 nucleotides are TGCAGCGTTGATGACAGCTCCTACGAGCAGTACTTC. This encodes CSVDDSSYEQYF.

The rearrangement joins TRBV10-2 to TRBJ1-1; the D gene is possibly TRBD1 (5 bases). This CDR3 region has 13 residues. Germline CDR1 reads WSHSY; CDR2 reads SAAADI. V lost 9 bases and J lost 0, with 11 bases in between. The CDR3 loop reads CARSDNMNTEAFF. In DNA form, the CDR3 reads TGCGCCAGATCGGACAACATGAACACTGAAGCTTTCTTT.

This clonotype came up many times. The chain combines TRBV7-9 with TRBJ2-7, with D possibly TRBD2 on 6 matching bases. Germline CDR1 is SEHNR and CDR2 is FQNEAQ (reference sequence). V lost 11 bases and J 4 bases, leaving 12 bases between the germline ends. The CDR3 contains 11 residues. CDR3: CAGGDHYEQYF. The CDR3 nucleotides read TGTGCCGGAGGGGACCATTACGAGCAGTACTTC.